These 32 T cell receptor beta chains were sequenced from one sample in a study of blood T cells in healthy people across ages (dated by TCRdb to the mid-2010s). The library relied on 5' RACE. The run used an Illumina HiSeq 2500. A second PCR of roughly 7 to 11 cycles was performed with a sample-barcoded 5' primer and a J-beta primer mix. TCRdb took the public reads, trimmed them with fastp at Q25, ran MiXCR for clone calling and kept in-frame beta chains. Records with the same CDR3 protein are collapsed into one entry carrying the most frequent genes and DNA. The sample table contains some 900,000 distinct CDR3 sequences; only one count was recorded for about 44% of them. 10% to 15% of the sample goes to the ten largest clones. Input material: blood. These receptors were taken from a man aged 30 to 39 in good health.

The CDR3 nucleotides are TGCGCCAGCAGTGAAATCGCTAGCCCCTACGAGCAGTACTTC. Amino acid sequence: CASSEIASPYEQYF. This chain joins TRBV10-2 and TRBJ2-7; D might be TRBD2 (5 bases). V was pared by 3 bases and J by 2 bases, with 11 bases between. This CDR3 comprises 14 residues. The germline V gene encodes CDR1 WSHSY and CDR2 SAAADI.

This clonotype has a count of ten or more. The chain joins TRBV6-2 or TRBV6-3 to TRBJ1-5, with TRBD1 matching 7 bases. This CDR3 is 14 amino acids long. The V segment lost 6 bases and the J segment 4 bases; nucleotides outside the gene matches: 6. Germline V gene data show CDR1 as MNHEY and CDR2 as SVGEGT. In DNA form, the CDR3 reads TGTGCCAGCAGCTCCGACAGGGTGAATCAGCCCCAGCATTTT. This sequence encodes CASSSDRVNQPQHF.

This clonotype was detected a few times. One junction end does not reproduce the germline sequence, and a read error may be involved. The gene calls are TRBV4-1 and TRBJ2-7; perhaps TRBD1 as D (7 bases). This CDR3 region has 15 residues. Germline loops: CDR1 MGHRA, CDR2 YSYEKL. The CDR3 DNA sequence: TGTGCCAGCAGCCAAGGAGGGGGCGGAACCTACGAGCAGTACTTC. This encodes CASSQGGGGTYEQYF.

In its sample, this clonotype was seen a few times. The chain combines TRBV12-3 or TRBV12-4 with TRBJ2-7; 10 positions match TRBD2. Germline trimming cut 5 bases from V and 4 bases from J; bases unmatched to any gene: 8. The CDR3 spans 15 residues. DNA for the CDR3: TGTGCCAGCAGTACTCTAGCGGGGGAACATTACGAGCAGTACTTC. Translated: CASSTLAGEHYEQYF.

This chain uses TRBV29-1 with TRBJ2-4; D is perhaps TRBD1 or TRBD2 (5 bases each). The V end lost 5 bases, the J end lost 13 bases, and 21 bases lay between the germline ends. Germline assignment: CDR1 SQVTM and CDR2 ANQGSEA. This CDR3 spans 13 amino acids. The CDR3 sequence: CSVLAQSLGEQYF. The CDR3 DNA sequence: TGCAGCGTTTTAGCCCAGTCCCTGGGGGAGCAGTACTTC. Supplemented by reference TRBV29-1 and TRBJ2-4, the full variable domain reads SAVISQKPSRDICQRGTSLTIQCQVDSQVTMMFWYRQQPGQSLTLIATANQGSEATYESGFVIDKFPISRPNLTFSTLTVSNMSPEDSSIYLCSVLAQSLGEQYFGAGTRLSVL.

This clonotype turned up a few times. V is TRBV25-1 and J is TRBJ1-4; D uncertain. Trimming stripped 1 base from V and 1 base from J, with 7 bases between. The CDR3 spans 15 residues. Germline CDR1 MGHDK, CDR2 SYGVNS. The CDR3 region has the DNA TGTGCCAGCAGTGAATGGAGGAGAACTAATGAAAAACTGTTTTTT. This translates into CASSEWRRTNEKLFF.

This clonotype was seen many times. The chain couples TRBV4-1 to TRBJ2-6, with D perhaps given as TRBD1 or TRBD2 (5 bases each). The V and J ends lost 2 bases and 0 bases respectively, with 11 bases between them. Germline V CDR1 and CDR2: MGHRA, YSYEKL. This CDR3 has 17 residues. CDR3 loop: CASSQPGLLSGANVLTF. CDR3 sequence (DNA): TGCGCCAGCAGCCAACCGGGGCTCCTCTCTGGGGCCAACGTCCTGACTTTC.

This chain uses TRBV6-2 or TRBV6-3 with TRBJ1-4; D perhaps matches TRBD1 (5 bases). Germline V lookup: CDR1 MNHEY, CDR2 SVGEGT. The CDR3 covers 14 residues. V dropped 8 bases and J dropped 5 bases, with 15 bases sitting between them. CDR3 sequence reads: CASGSRDRNEKLFF. The CDR3 nucleotides are TGTGCCAGCGGCTCGAGGGACCGGAATGAAAAACTGTTTTTT.

This clonotype was detected a few times. The chain uses TRBV29-1 and TRBJ2-5; no reliable D call. This CDR3 contains 12 residues. CDR1 is SQVTM, CDR2 ANQGSEA, per germline. Trimming took 6 bases from V and 2 from J, leaving 10 bases between them. The CDR3 region has the DNA TGCAGCGTCCCGAAGGGACAAGAGACCCAGTACTTC. Translation: CSVPKGQETQYF.

The DNA of the CDR3 is TGTGCCAGCAGCCAACGGGACAGCAATCAGCCCCAGCATTTT. It yields the protein CASSQRDSNQPQHF. The gene calls are TRBV3-1 and TRBJ1-5; tentatively, D is TRBD1 (5 bases). V was shortened by 2 bases and J by 1 base, with 6 bases between the two germline ends. The germline V gene encodes CDR1 LGHDT and CDR2 YNNKEL (reference sequence). The CDR3 covers 14 residues.

Remarks on this clonotype: A junction boundary mismatches the germline segment, possibly from a read error. J is TRBJ2-5 and V is TRBV18; D not resolved. Germline V gene lookup returns CDR1 KGHSH and CDR2 LQKENI. This CDR3 is 12 amino acids long. Written as DNA, the CDR3 is TGTGCCAGCTCACCGTCTGGAGAGGCCCAGTACTTC. This codes for CASSPSGEAQYF.

The CDR3 sequence: CASSFFGGVRVEQYF. CDR3 in DNA: TGTGCCAGCAGTTTCTTCGGGGGAGTTAGGGTCGAGCAGTACTTC. The chain has TRBV28 and TRBJ2-5, with D possibly being TRBD2 (6 bases). The tail of the sequence fits TRBJ2-7 better, so the J call may be wrong. The germline gives CDR1 MDHEN, CDR2 SYDVKM. The CDR3 is 15 amino acids.

V is TRBV5-1 and J is TRBJ2-4, with unresolved D. Germline CDR1 reads SGHRS; CDR2 reads YFSETQ. The CDR3 is 14 amino acids. V shed 4 bases and J shed 2 bases, with 10 bases lying between them. The CDR3 DNA reads TGCGCCAGCAGCGCGGACGGAACCAAAAACATTCAGTACTTC. It codes for CASSADGTKNIQYF.

As regards this clonotype: At one boundary the junction diverges from the germline segment, which might be a read error. This chain joins TRBV12-3 or TRBV12-4 and TRBJ2-7; 10 nucleotides align to TRBD1. The CDR3 spans 17 residues. The CDR3: CARSFLSTGGIAYEQYF. The CDR3 DNA sequence: TGTGCCCGCAGTTTTCTGTCGACAGGGGGCATCGCCTACGAGCAGTACTTC.

This clonotype was recorded a few times. The rearrangement links TRBV6-6 to TRBJ2-7, with 7 bases identical to TRBD1. The CDR3 covers 16 residues. The germline CDR1 and CDR2 sequences are MNHNY and SVGAGI (reference sequence). V shed 3 bases, J shed 2 bases, and the junction held 10 bases outside the gene matches. The CDR3 reads CASSYRTGAVAYEQYF. The CDR3 bases are TGTGCCAGCAGTTATCGCACAGGGGCGGTAGCCTACGAGCAGTACTTC.

This clonotype has a handful of counts. The chain is built from TRBV24-1 and TRBJ1-6; D perhaps matches TRBD1 (6 bases). The CDR3 contains 13 residues. V lost 7 bases and J lost 6, with 9 bases in between. The germline CDR1 and CDR2 sequences are KGHDR and SFDVKD. This chain's CDR3 is CATRGQPNSPLHF. The CDR3 nucleotides are TGTGCCACCAGAGGACAGCCTAATTCACCCCTCCACTTT.

To note about this clonotype: This may be a read error: a much more frequent sequence differs by one nucleotide. This chain uses TRBV5-1 with TRBJ2-1, with a tentative D call TRBD1 (5 bases). The DNA end is a closer match to TRBJ2-7, so the J assignment may be wrong. The CDR3 length is 15 residues. Per germline, CDR1 SGHRS and CDR2 YFSETQ. Here the CDR3 DNA reads TGCGCCAGCAGCTTGAAAGGGGAAGGACCCAATGAGCAGTACTTC. It encodes CASSLKGEGPNEQYF.

The chain couples TRBV6-6 to TRBJ2-2; TRBD1 might be the D (5 bases). The germline V gene has CDR1 MNHNY and CDR2 SVGAGI (reference sequence). The CDR3 totals 14 residues. V was shortened by 2 bases and J by 2 bases, with 6 bases between the two germline ends. CDR3 in amino acids: CASSYGHNTGELFF. The DNA for the CDR3 is TGTGCCAGCAGTTACGGACACAACACCGGGGAGCTGTTTTTT.

This clonotype was recorded a few times. This chain joins TRBV9 and TRBJ2-7, with D possibly being TRBD1 (6 bases). The V end lost 4 bases, the J end lost 0 bases, and 14 bases lay between the germline ends. The CDR3 loop spans 15 amino acids. Germline CDR1 is SGDLS and CDR2 is YYNGEE. The CDR3 bases are TGTGCCAGCAGCCGTGGACAGCCGAGCTCCTACGAGCAGTACTTC. Amino acid sequence: CASSRGQPSSYEQYF.

The chain uses TRBV20-1 and TRBJ1-2; D gene ambiguous. V shed 4 bases and J shed 5 bases, with 20 bases lying between them. CDR1 and CDR2 (germline): DFQATT, SNEGSKA (reference sequence). This CDR3 is built from 15 residues. The CDR3 coding sequence is TGCAGTGCTAAAGCCCTGGACGGACTCCAGTATGGCTACACCTTC. It translates to CSAKALDGLQYGYTF.

This clonotype has only one observation. The chain is built from TRBV20-1 and TRBJ2-7, with 7 nucleotides matching TRBD2. CDR1 DFQATT and CDR2 SNEGSKA come from the germline V gene (reference sequence). Trimming took 3 bases from V and 12 from J; bases not matched to a gene: 14. The CDR3 spans 13 residues. The CDR3 nucleotides read TGCAGTGCTAGTCTCGGCGGGGGAGAGACCCGGTACTTC. Translating it yields CSASLGGGETRYF.

J is TRBJ2-7 and V is TRBV6-5, with a tentative D call TRBD2 (5 bases). This CDR3 has 14 amino acids. Germline lookup yields CDR1 MNHEY and CDR2 SVGAGI. V dropped 5 bases and J dropped 5 bases, with 16 bases sitting between them. The CDR3: CASSGPSLPHEQYF. CDR3 bases: TGTGCCAGCAGTGGGCCTAGCCTTCCCCACGAGCAGTACTTC.

The genes are TRBV27 and TRBJ1-5; D might be TRBD1 (6 bases). In germline, CDR1 is MNHEY, CDR2 SMNVEV (reference sequence). V was shortened by 6 bases and J by 4 bases, with 16 bases between the two germline ends. The CDR3 has 15 residues. In nucleotides, the CDR3 is TGTGCCAGCAGCGTGGGGGGGGCGGGGAATCAGCCCCAGCATTTT. Encoded protein: CASSVGGAGNQPQHF.

The rearrangement links TRBV19 to TRBJ2-3; D not certain. Germline CDR1 reads LNHDA; CDR2 reads SQIVND (reference sequence). This CDR3 region has 13 residues. Trimming took 3 bases from V and 2 from J, leaving 6 bases between them. The CDR3 protein is CASSMGHTDTQYF. CDR3 sequence (DNA): TGTGCCAGTAGTATGGGCCACACAGATACGCAGTATTTT.

This clonotype appeared a few times. In DNA form, the CDR3 reads TGCAGTGCAACAGACAGGGGGCGAACCTACGAGCAGTACTTC. Translating it yields CSATDRGRTYEQYF. The rearrangement joins TRBV20-1 to TRBJ2-7, with 10 nucleotides matching TRBD1. J lost 2 bases, V lost 6 bases, and 7 bases had no gene match. The germline V gene encodes CDR1 DFQATT and CDR2 SNEGSKA (reference sequence). This CDR3 contains 14 residues.

V gene TRBV29-1 combines with J gene TRBJ2-7; D ambiguous. The CDR3 spans 12 residues. Looked up from germline, CDR1 is SQVTM and CDR2 is ANQGSEA. Trimming removed 7 bases from V and 0 bases from J, with 10 bases in between. The CDR3 loop reads CSAAASSYEQYF. The CDR3 bases are TGCAGCGCCGCGGCCAGCTCCTACGAGCAGTACTTC.

The rearrangement links TRBV10-2 to TRBJ2-3, with TRBD1 matching over 10 bases. Germline loops: CDR1 WSHSY, CDR2 SAAADI. The CDR3 sequence is 17 residues long. Losses at the gene ends were 3 bases for V and 0 bases for J; bases not matched to a gene: 6. DNA for the CDR3: TGCGCCAGCAGTGACCCCGGGACAGGGGTGAGCACAGATACGCAGTATTTT. It specifies CASSDPGTGVSTDTQYF.

This clonotype has just a few counts. The chain combines TRBV7-3 with TRBJ2-1, with 7 bases identical to TRBD1. Judging by the DNA end, TRBJ2-7 fits better; the J call may be wrong. CDR1 is SGHTA, CDR2 FQGTGA, per germline. The CDR3 length is 15 residues. The CDR3 loop reads CASSSGGSSYNEQYF. The CDR3 coding sequence is TGTGCCAGCAGCTCAGGGGGAAGTTCCTACAATGAGCAGTACTTC.

This chain connects TRBV20-1 to TRBJ2-1, with a tentative D call TRBD2 (6 bases). Germline assignment: CDR1 DFQATT and CDR2 SNEGSKA (reference sequence). The CDR3 loop spans 12 amino acids. The CDR3 DNA follows: TGCAGGGCTTGGCCAGCGGGCAATGAGCAGTTCTTC. It codes for CRAWPAGNEQFF.

The rearrangement links TRBV11-2 to TRBJ2-5; no firm D call. The J call may be incorrect, as the DNA end agrees better with TRBJ2-7. Germline V gene lookup returns CDR1 SGHAT and CDR2 FQNNGV. The CDR3 length is 15 residues. The CDR3 protein is CASSLIRTDTCEQYF. CDR3 coding DNA: TGTGCCAGCAGCTTAATTAGAACAGACACCTGCGAGCAGTACTTC.

This chain uses TRBV20-1 with TRBJ2-2; a weak D match, TRBD2 (6 bases). Germline CDR1 and CDR2: DFQATT and SNEGSKA (reference sequence). This CDR3 comprises 13 residues. The V end lost 6 bases, the J end lost 6 bases, and 14 bases lay between the germline ends. The CDR3 is CSAPGRGSGELFF. The CDR3 coding sequence is TGCAGTGCACCCGGGCGGGGCTCCGGGGAGCTGTTTTTT.

This rearrangement joins TRBV4-3 to TRBJ2-3; D is perhaps TRBD2 (6 bases). Germline V gene data show CDR1 as LGHNA and CDR2 as YSLEER. Trimming pared 0 bases from V and 3 bases from J, leaving 10 bases between. The CDR3 is 15 residues long. The CDR3 loop reads CASSQDGLRTDTQYF. The CDR3 DNA is TGCGCCAGCAGCCAAGATGGACTAAGGACAGATACGCAGTATTTT.